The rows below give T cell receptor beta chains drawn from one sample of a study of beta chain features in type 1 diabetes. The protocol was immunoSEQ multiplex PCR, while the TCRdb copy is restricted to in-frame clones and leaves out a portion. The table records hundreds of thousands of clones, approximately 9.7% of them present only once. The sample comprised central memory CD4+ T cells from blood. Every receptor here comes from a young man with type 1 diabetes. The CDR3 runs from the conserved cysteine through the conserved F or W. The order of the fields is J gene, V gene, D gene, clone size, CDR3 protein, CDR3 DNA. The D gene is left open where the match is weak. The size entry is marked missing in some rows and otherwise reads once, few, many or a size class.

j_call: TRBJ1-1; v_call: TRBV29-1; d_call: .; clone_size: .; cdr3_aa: CSVPGRKITEAFF; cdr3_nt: TGCAGCGTTCCGGGACGGAAGATCACTGAAGCTTTCTTT
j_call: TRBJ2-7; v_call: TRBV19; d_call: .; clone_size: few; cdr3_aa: CASSEWLANSYEQYF; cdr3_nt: TGTGCCAGTAGTGAATGGCTAGCGAACTCCTACGAGCAGTACTTC
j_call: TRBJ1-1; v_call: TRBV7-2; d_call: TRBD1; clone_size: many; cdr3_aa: CASSKTGGTEAFF; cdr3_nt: TGTGCCAGCAGCAAGACAGGGGGGACTGAAGCTTTCTTT
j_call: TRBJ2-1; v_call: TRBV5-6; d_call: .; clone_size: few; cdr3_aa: CASSLLQTGYNEQFF; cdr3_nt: TGTGCCAGCAGCTTGCTCCAAACAGGGTACAATGAGCAGTTCTTC
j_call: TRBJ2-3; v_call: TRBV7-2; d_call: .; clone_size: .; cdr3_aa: CASSVTGLRDTQYF; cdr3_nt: TGTGCCAGCAGCGTGACAGGTCTCAGAGATACGCAGTATTTT
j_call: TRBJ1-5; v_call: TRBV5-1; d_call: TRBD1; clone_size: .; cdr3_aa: CASSGGDRALNQPQHF; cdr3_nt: TGCGCCAGCAGCGGGGGAGACAGGGCACTCAATCAGCCCCAGCATTTT
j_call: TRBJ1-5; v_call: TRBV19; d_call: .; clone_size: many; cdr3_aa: CASSMNLQIQHF; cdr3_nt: TGTGCCAGTAGTATGAATCTCCAGATCCAGCATTTT
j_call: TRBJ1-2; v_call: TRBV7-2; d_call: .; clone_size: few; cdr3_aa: CASSLQEDSLYGYTF; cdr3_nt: TGTGCCAGCAGCCTACAGGAGGACAGCTTATATGGCTACACCTTC
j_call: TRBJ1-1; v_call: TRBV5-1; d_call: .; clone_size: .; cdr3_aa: CASSSHAQGSAEAFF; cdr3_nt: TGCGCCAGCAGTTCCCACGCTCAGGGGAGCGCTGAAGCTTTCTTT
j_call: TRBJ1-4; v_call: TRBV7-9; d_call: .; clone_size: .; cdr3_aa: CASSLGENRELFF; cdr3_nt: TGTGCCAGCAGCTTAGGGGAAAACAGAGAACTGTTTTTT
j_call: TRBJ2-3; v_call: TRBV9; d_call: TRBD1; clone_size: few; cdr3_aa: CASSVVGQGADTQYF; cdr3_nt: TGTGCCAGCAGCGTAGTGGGTCAGGGGGCTGATACGCAGTATTTT
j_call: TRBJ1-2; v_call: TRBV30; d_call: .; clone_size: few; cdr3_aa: CAWSPLPDGNYGYTF; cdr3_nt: TGTGCCTGGAGTCCACTCCCGGACGGTAACTATGGCTACACCTTC
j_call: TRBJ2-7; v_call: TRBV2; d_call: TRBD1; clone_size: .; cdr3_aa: CASRVNRQGSYEQYF; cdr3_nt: TGTGCCAGCAGGGTGAATCGACAGGGCTCCTACGAGCAGTACTTC
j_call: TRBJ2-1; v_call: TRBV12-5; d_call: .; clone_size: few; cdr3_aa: CASGLARRDRNEQFF; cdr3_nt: TGTGCTAGTGGTTTGGCTCGTCGGGATCGCAATGAGCAGTTCTTC
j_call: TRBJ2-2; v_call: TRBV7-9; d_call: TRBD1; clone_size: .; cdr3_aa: CASSFGQGFTGELFF; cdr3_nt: TGTGCCAGCAGCTTCGGACAGGGGTTCACCGGGGAGCTGTTTTTT
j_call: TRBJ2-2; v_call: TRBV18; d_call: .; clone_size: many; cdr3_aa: CASSPLVVRDLGTGELFF; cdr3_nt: TGTGCCAGCTCACCACTCGTCGTAAGGGATTTGGGCACCGGGGAGCTGTTTTTT
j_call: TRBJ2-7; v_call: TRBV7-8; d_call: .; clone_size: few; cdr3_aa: CASSMDRAYEQYF; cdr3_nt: TGTGCCAGCAGCATGGACAGAGCCTACGAGCAGTACTTC
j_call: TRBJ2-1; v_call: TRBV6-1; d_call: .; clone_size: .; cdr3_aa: CASSEPARGYNEQFF; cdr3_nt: TGTGCCAGCAGTGAACCCGCCAGGGGCTACAATGAGCAGTTCTTC
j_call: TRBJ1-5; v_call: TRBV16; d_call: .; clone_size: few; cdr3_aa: CASSRGNSNQPQHF; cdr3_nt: TGTGCCAGCAGCCGAGGGAATAGCAATCAGCCCCAGCATTTT
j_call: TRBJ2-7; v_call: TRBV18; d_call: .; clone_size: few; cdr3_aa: CASSQGPSYEQYF; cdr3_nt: TGTGCCAGCTCACAGGGCCCCTCCTACGAGCAGTACTTC
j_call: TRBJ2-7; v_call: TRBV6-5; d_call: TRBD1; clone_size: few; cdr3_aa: CASSYSLGQGYEQYF; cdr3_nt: TGTGCCAGCAGTTACTCGTTGGGACAGGGTTACGAGCAGTACTTC